The clone carrying this T cell receptor beta chain was seen repeatedly, ten times or more. Amplified TCR beta CDR3 regions came from RNA transcripts. In the first-round RT-PCR of the TCR CDR3, the HTBI primer set was used. TCRdb recomputed calls from the multiplex PCR reads with MiXCR, one row per CDR3 protein. Among approximately 400,000 distinct CDR3 sequences listed, approximately 17% were seen once. This sample is part of a study of T cells in Graves' hyperthyroidism and ophthalmopathy. Germline CDR1 reads MDHEN; CDR2 reads SYDVKM. The CDR3 runs 15 residues. Between the trimmed V and J ends, which lost 5 bases and 0 bases, there was a span of 14 bases.

This sequence was found in a man between 18 and 35 years old with Graves' ophthalmopathy. Sequenced: blood. The genes are TRBV28 and TRBJ2-7; D remains ambiguous. CDR3 coding DNA: TGTGCCAGCAGTCCCGAAGAGAGGAGCTCCTACGAGCAGTACTTC. Its protein is CASSPEERSSYEQYF.